Presented here are 10 T cell receptor beta chains from one specimen sequenced in a study of shared clonotypes between healthy human individuals. Sequencing was performed with immunoSEQ multiplex PCR; in TCRdb, only in-frame clones are kept and a portion is missing. Of over 2 million clones listed, less than 95% are singletons. CD8 cells classed as naive were CD45RO-negative and positively selected for CCR7, excluding terminally differentiated effector memory CD45RA+ cells. Sequenced input: naive CD8+ T cells sorted from blood. These receptor sequences come from a man between 18 and 35 years old in good health.

With regard to this clone: Within the sample, other DNA sequences also encode this same CDR3. The gene calls are TRBV4-1 and TRBJ1-2, with 7 nucleotides matching TRBD1. With 0 bases clipped from V and 2 bases from J, the junction kept 3 bases outside the gene matches. CDR1 is MGHRA, CDR2 YSYEKL, per germline. The CDR3 runs to 15 residues. The CDR3 bases are TGCGCCAGCAGCCAAGAAGGGGGCGTAAACTATGGCTACACCTTC. It encodes CASSQEGGVNYGYTF.

The gene calls are TRBV27 and TRBJ1-1, with 7 bases fitting TRBD1. There are 13 residues in the CDR3. Germline V gives CDR1 MNHEY, CDR2 SMNVEV (reference sequence). V shed 10 bases, J shed 1 base, and the junction held 6 bases outside the gene matches. The CDR3 DNA reads TGTGCCACCCGGACAGGAGAGAACACTGAAGCTTTCTTT. Encoded protein: CATRTGENTEAFF.

The chain carries TRBV6-6 and TRBJ2-1; possible D gene TRBD1, 6 bases. The CDR3 has 15 amino acids. The V and J ends lost 4 bases and 0 bases respectively, with 10 bases between them. Germline CDR1 and CDR2: MNHNY and SVGAGI (reference sequence). CDR3 bases: TGTGCCAGCAGTTCCCACAGGGACTCCTACAATGAGCAGTTCTTC. As protein: CASSSHRDSYNEQFF.

The chain recombines TRBV29-1 with TRBJ2-1; 9 positions match TRBD2. V dropped 2 bases and J dropped 7; count of bases not matched to a gene: 9. The CDR3 sequence is 15 residues long. The germline gives CDR1 SQVTM, CDR2 ANQGSEA. DNA of the CDR3: TGCAGCGTTGAAAATGCTAGCGGGGACCTTAATGAGCAGTTCTTC. As protein: CSVENASGDLNEQFF.

The V call is TRBV18, the J call TRBJ2-7; TRBD1 agrees at 9 bases. This CDR3 is 20 amino acids long. Per the germline V gene, CDR1 is KGHSH and CDR2 is LQKENI. The J segment lost 0 bases and the V segment lost 3 bases, leaving 18 bases of the junction unmatched. Here the CDR3 DNA reads TGTGCCAGCTCACCCCTGAGGGGACAGGGCGTAGGGGGAAGCTCCTACGAGCAGTACTTC. Residues: CASSPLRGQGVGGSSYEQYF.

This rearrangement joins TRBV27 to TRBJ2-7; D remains ambiguous. The CDR3 covers 14 residues. The V gene lost 3 bases and the J gene lost 1 base, with 10 bases spanning the gap. In germline, CDR1 is MNHEY, CDR2 SMNVEV (reference sequence). DNA for the CDR3: TGTGCCAGCAGTTTTGCCGGCCAGTCCTACGAGCAGTACTTC. Translation gives CASSFAGQSYEQYF.

To note about this clone: This sample also contains other DNA sequences that code for the same CDR3. This chain connects TRBV6-5 to TRBJ1-1; D ambiguous. The CDR3 loop spans 14 amino acids. Trimming stripped 0 bases from V and 0 bases from J, with 5 bases between. Germline V gene data show CDR1 as MNHEY and CDR2 as SVGAGI. The CDR3 here is CASSYSSVNTEAFF. The CDR3 bases are TGTGCCAGCAGTTACTCATCCGTGAACACTGAAGCTTTCTTT.

This CDR3 is CASSYVKPGGEQYF. CDR3 nucleotides: TGTGCCAGCAGTTACGTCAAGCCGGGCGGCGAGCAGTACTTC. The chain uses TRBV6-6 and TRBJ2-7; D not resolved. Per germline, CDR1 MNHNY and CDR2 SVGAGI (reference sequence). This CDR3 spans 14 amino acids. V was trimmed by 2 bases and J by 6 bases, leaving 14 bases between them.

The chain joins TRBV7-9 to TRBJ1-3, with unresolved D. The CDR3 contains 15 residues. Germline CDR1 and CDR2: SEHNR and FQNEAQ (reference sequence). The V end lost 1 base, the J end lost 0 bases, and 7 bases lay between the germline ends. The CDR3 region is CASSLEGNSGNTIYF. Written as DNA, the CDR3 is TGTGCCAGCAGCTTAGAAGGGAACTCTGGAAACACCATATATTTT.

This clone was seen only once. For the CDR3, the DNA is TGTGCCAGTAACGAAGGGGGCGCGAAAAACATTCAGTACTTC. It encodes CASNEGGAKNIQYF. The rearrangement links TRBV19 to TRBJ2-4, with 7 bases lining up with TRBD1. CDR1 is LNHDA and CDR2 is SQIVND in the germline V gene (reference sequence). The CDR3 spans 14 residues. V was clipped by 7 bases and J by 4 bases; unmatched bases: 7.